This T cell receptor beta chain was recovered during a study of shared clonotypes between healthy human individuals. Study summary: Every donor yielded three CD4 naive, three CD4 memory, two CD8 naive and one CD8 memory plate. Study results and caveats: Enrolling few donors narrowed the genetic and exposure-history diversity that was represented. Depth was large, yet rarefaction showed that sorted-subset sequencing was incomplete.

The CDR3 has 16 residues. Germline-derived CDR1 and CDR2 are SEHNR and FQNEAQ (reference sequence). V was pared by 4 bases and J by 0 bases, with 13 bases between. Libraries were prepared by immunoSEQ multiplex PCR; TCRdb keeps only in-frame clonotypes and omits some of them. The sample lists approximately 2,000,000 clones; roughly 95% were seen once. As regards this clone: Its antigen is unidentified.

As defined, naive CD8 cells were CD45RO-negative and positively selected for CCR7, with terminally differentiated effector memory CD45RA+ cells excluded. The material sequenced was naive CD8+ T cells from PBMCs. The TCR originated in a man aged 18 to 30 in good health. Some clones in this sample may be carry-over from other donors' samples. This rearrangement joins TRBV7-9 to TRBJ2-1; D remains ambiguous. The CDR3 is CASSSTYWGSYNEQFF. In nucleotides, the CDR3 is TGTGCCAGCAGCTCAACCTACTGGGGCTCCTACAATGAGCAGTTCTTC.